What follows are 18 T cell receptor beta chains derived from one specimen sequenced in a study of T cell responses to AZD1222 COVID-19 vaccine (dated by TCRdb to 2020 to 2023). The library was produced with the immunoSEQ multiplex PCR assay. TCRdb provides this immuneACCESS table in a form limited to in-frame rearrangements. Some clones are lacking; in checked studies, under half of them reflect an unresolved V gene, and why the rest are absent is not known. The sample table records about 200,000 clones; approximately 94% of these occur just once. The ten largest clonotypes hold over 1.5% of the sample. The time point label of this sample denotes: about 28 days (+/-7) after the second vaccine dose. The sample's treatment or condition label, decoded: meningococcal conjugate vaccine given as trial control. The sample here was peripheral blood, taken 28 days after the second dose of the MenACWY control vaccine. These TCRs come from an adult who received the MenACWY meningococcal vaccine as a control.

The V gene is TRBV7-9, the J gene TRBJ2-7; perhaps TRBD1 as D (5 bases). V was shortened by 2 bases and J by 7 bases, with 9 bases between the two germline ends. The CDR3 totals 12 residues. Germline V lookup: CDR1 SEHNR, CDR2 FQNEAQ (reference sequence). The CDR3 coding sequence is TGTGCCAGCAGCTTATGGGGCACAGAGCAGTACTTC. The encoded protein is CASSLWGTEQYF.

The chain recombines TRBV12-3 or TRBV12-4 with TRBJ2-7; D remains ambiguous. This CDR3 is built from 13 residues. V lost 5 bases and J lost 2, with 10 bases in between. This CDR3 is CASSQDNPYEQYF. The CDR3 DNA is TGTGCCAGCAGTCAAGACAATCCCTACGAGCAGTACTTC.

This rearrangement joins TRBV4-2 to TRBJ1-4; no firm D call. This CDR3 has 16 amino acids. V lost 0 bases and J 7 bases, leaving 15 bases between the germline ends. CDR1 and CDR2 from the germline V gene are LGHNA and YNFKEQ. CDR3 coding DNA: TGTGCCAGCAGCCAAGATGCGTGGGCAGAGACTGAAAAACTGTTTTTT. Translating gives CASSQDAWAETEKLFF.

This clone has a handful of counts. Other nucleotide sequences in the sample specify the same CDR3. The chain uses TRBV12-3 or TRBV12-4 and TRBJ2-7, with TRBD1 as a possible D gene (6 bases). The CDR3 totals 12 residues. The ends were cut back, 3 bases at V and 3 bases at J, with 6 bases in the middle. CDR3 sequence (DNA): TGTGCCAGCAGTTTGGACAGCTACGAGCAGTACTTC. This gives the protein CASSLDSYEQYF.

The V gene is TRBV9, the J gene TRBJ1-4; unclear D gene. CDR1 SGDLS and CDR2 YYNGEE come from the germline V gene. This CDR3 comprises 14 residues. V gave up 1 base and J gave up 7 bases, with 11 bases separating them. Written as DNA, the CDR3 is TGTGCCAGCAGCGTATCTACAGATTTTGAAAAACTGTTTTTT. Protein product: CASSVSTDFEKLFF. Full variable domain (missing parts from reference TRBV9 and TRBJ1-4): DSGVTQTPKHLITATGQRVTLRCSPRSGDLSVYWYQQSLDQGLQFLIQYYNGEERAKGNILERFSAQQFPDLHSELNLSSLELGDSALYFCASSVSTDFEKLFFGSGTQLSVL.

This chain links TRBV19 with TRBJ2-7; a possible D gene is TRBD1 (7 bases). Trimming left V 6 bases short and J 4 bases short, with 16 bases between. Germline loops: CDR1 LNHDA, CDR2 SQIVND (reference sequence). This CDR3 is 14 amino acids long. The CDR3 nucleotides are TGTGCCAGTAGCCTCACAGGGGAGGCGTACGAGCAGTACTTC. Residues: CASSLTGEAYEQYF.

The J gene is TRBJ2-7, the V gene TRBV2; D is unresolved. V lost 7 bases and J lost 7, with 17 bases in between. Germline CDR1 reads SNHLY; CDR2 reads FYNNEI. The CDR3 spans 13 residues. The CDR3 loop is CASIRASGVEQYF. The CDR3 nucleotides read TGTGCCAGCATAAGGGCCAGTGGGGTGGAGCAGTACTTC. Together with reference TRBV2 and TRBJ2-7, the CDR3 gives the full variable domain: EPEVTQTPSHQVTQMGQEVILRCVPISNHLYFYWYRQILGQKVEFLVSFYNNEISEKSEIFDDQFSVERPDGSNFTLKIRSTKLEDSAMYFCASIRASGVEQYFGPGTRLTVT.

This chain connects TRBV9 to TRBJ1-4; the match to TRBD1 covers 7 bases. Germline CDR1 reads SGDLS; CDR2 reads YYNGEE. There are 16 residues in the CDR3. V shed 3 bases, J shed 4 bases, and the junction held 9 bases outside the gene matches. Here the CDR3 reads CASSEGPGTVNEKLFF. The DNA of the CDR3 is TGTGCCAGCAGCGAGGGCCCCGGGACAGTTAATGAAAAACTGTTTTTT.

This rearrangement joins TRBV5-4 to TRBJ2-6; 9 bases align to TRBD1. Losses at the gene ends were 1 base for V and 0 bases for J; bases not matched to a gene: 2. The V gene's germline CDR1 is SGHNT and CDR2 YYREEE (reference sequence). The length of the CDR3 is 17 residues. CDR3 region: CASSLKTGGSGANVLTF. The CDR3 DNA follows: TGTGCCAGCAGCTTGAAGACAGGGGGCTCTGGGGCCAACGTCCTGACTTTC.

V is TRBV30 and J is TRBJ1-5, with D possibly matching TRBD1 (6 bases). V dropped 2 bases and J dropped 3 bases, with 14 bases sitting between them. The CDR3 spans 15 residues. In germline, CDR1 is GTSNPN, CDR2 SVGIG (reference sequence). As DNA, the CDR3 is TGTGCCTGGAGTCGCGATGCGGGGGCCAATCAGCCCCAGCATTTT. Amino acid sequence: CAWSRDAGANQPQHF. Variable domain in full (rest from reference TRBV30 and TRBJ1-5): SQTIHQWPATLVQPVGSPLSLECTVEGTSNPNLYWYRQAAGRGLQLLFYSVGIGQISSEVPQNLSASRPQDRQFILSSKKLLLSDSGFYLCAWSRDAGANQPQHFGDGTRLSIL.

The genes are TRBV5-1 and TRBJ2-2; TRBD1 is a possible D gene (6 bases). With 4 bases removed from V and 1 base from J, the gap between germline ends came to 14 bases. CDR1 and CDR2 (germline): SGHRS, YFSETQ. This CDR3 spans 16 amino acids. CDR3 nucleotides: TGCGCCAGCAGCCTTTTTCCGGGACAGAACACCGGGGAGCTGTTTTTT. This sequence encodes CASSLFPGQNTGELFF.

The chain carries TRBV6-5 and TRBJ1-6, with D possibly TRBD1 on 5 matching bases. This CDR3 comprises 14 residues. Germline V gene data show CDR1 as MNHEY and CDR2 as SVGAGI. V lost 6 bases to trimming and J lost 5 bases, with 11 bases between them. CDR3 bases: TGTGCCAGCAGGGGGACGGTTAATAATTCACCCCTCCACTTT. Encoded protein: CASRGTVNNSPLHF.

The V gene is TRBV4-1, the J gene TRBJ2-3; D unresolved. The CDR3 length is 13 residues. The germline CDR1 and CDR2 sequences are MGHRA and YSYEKL. V was pared by 1 base and J by 6 bases, with 8 bases between. The CDR3 DNA follows: TGCGCCAGCAGCCAAGGCCTACGGGATACGCAGTATTTT. Translating gives CASSQGLRDTQYF.

The V gene is TRBV2, the J gene TRBJ2-2, with 7 bases matching TRBD1. Trimming took 4 bases from V and 4 from J; bases not matched to a gene: 6. This CDR3 has 15 amino acids. Germline lookup yields CDR1 SNHLY and CDR2 FYNNEI. CDR3 DNA sequence: TGTGCCAGCAGTGCCAGGGGGAACCCCACCGGGGAGCTGTTTTTT. Its translation is CASSARGNPTGELFF.

This chain uses TRBV28 with TRBJ1-2; a weak D match, TRBD1 (5 bases). The CDR3 extends over 12 amino acids. The germline V and J ends were trimmed by 6 bases and 8 bases, with 13 bases remaining between them. The germline V gene encodes CDR1 MDHEN and CDR2 SYDVKM. In nucleotides, the CDR3 is TGTGCCAGCAGGGCAGGGATGGTCGGCTACACCTTC. Its translation: CASRAGMVGYTF.

The chain combines TRBV7-9 with TRBJ1-1, with TRBD1 matching 8 bases. Trimming removed 7 bases from V and 0 bases from J; junction bases left unmatched: 4. The CDR3 runs 14 residues. Germline assignment: CDR1 SEHNR and CDR2 FQNEAQ (reference sequence). The CDR3, as DNA: TGTGCCAGCACCGACAGGGGCATGAACACTGAAGCTTTCTTT. Translating it yields CASTDRGMNTEAFF. Combining the CDR3 with reference TRBV7-9 and TRBJ1-1 gives the whole variable domain DTGVSQNPRHKITKRGQNVTFRCDPISEHNRLYWYRQTLGQGPEFLTYFQNEAQLEKSRLLSDRFSAERPKGSFSTLEIQRTEQGDSAMYLCASTDRGMNTEAFFGQGTRLTVV.

This clone was seen only once. V usage is TRBV19 and J usage is TRBJ2-1; D may be TRBD2 (5 bases). With 3 bases removed from V and 0 bases from J, the gap between germline ends came to 6 bases. The germline CDR1 and CDR2 sequences are LNHDA and SQIVND (reference sequence). There are 14 residues in the CDR3. The CDR3 DNA reads TGTGCCAGTAGTATGGGGAGCTCCTACAATGAGCAGTTCTTC. It yields the protein CASSMGSSYNEQFF. The full variable domain, completed using reference TRBV19 and TRBJ2-1, is DGGITQSPKYLFRKEGQNVTLSCEQNLNHDAMYWYRQDPGQGLRLIYYSQIVNDFQKGDIAEGYSVSREKKESFPLTVTSAQKNPTAFYLCASSMGSSYNEQFFGPGTRLTVL.

J is TRBJ1-3 and V is TRBV9; 7 bases match TRBD1. V shed 3 bases, J shed 8 bases, and the junction held 8 bases outside the gene matches. The CDR3 extends over 14 amino acids. Germline CDR1 reads SGDLS; CDR2 reads YYNGEE. This CDR3 is CASSDDREGDTIYF. As DNA, the CDR3 is TGTGCCAGCAGCGATGACAGGGAAGGAGACACCATATATTTT.